This TCR beta chain is from a study of post-analysis software for immune sequencing data. The CDR3 loop spans 13 amino acids. The germline gives CDR1 SGHRS, CDR2 YFSETQ. Trimming cost V 5 bases and J 8 bases, with 15 bases left between them. Unique molecular identifiers were present in the TCR beta cDNA libraries. TCRdb analysed the PCR reads with MiXCR anew, one entry per CDR3 protein. The top ten clones hold 4.6% of a sample with 750,000 to 950,000 distinct CDR3 sequences, about 50% of them seen once. Comments on this clonotype: The target antigen is unknown.

Overall study results and limits: Relative to controls, patients had 5 or 6 TRBV segments at higher frequency, with TRBV5-6, TRBV5-1 and TRBV20-1 among these.

Sequencing was carried out using blood. The chain recombines TRBV5-1 with TRBJ2-3, with D hard to call. This receptor was obtained from a girl aged 5-17 years with multiple sclerosis. The CDR3 spells CASSSDELRTQYF. The CDR3 DNA reads TGCGCCAGCAGTTCCGACGAACTACGTACGCAGTATTTT. Complete variable domain (other parts from reference TRBV5-1 and TRBJ2-3): KAGVTQTPRYLIKTRGQQVTLSCSPISGHRSVSWYQQTPGQGLQFLFEYFSETQRNKGNFPGRFSGRQFSNSRSEMNVSTLELGDSALYLCASSSDELRTQYFGPGTRLTVL.